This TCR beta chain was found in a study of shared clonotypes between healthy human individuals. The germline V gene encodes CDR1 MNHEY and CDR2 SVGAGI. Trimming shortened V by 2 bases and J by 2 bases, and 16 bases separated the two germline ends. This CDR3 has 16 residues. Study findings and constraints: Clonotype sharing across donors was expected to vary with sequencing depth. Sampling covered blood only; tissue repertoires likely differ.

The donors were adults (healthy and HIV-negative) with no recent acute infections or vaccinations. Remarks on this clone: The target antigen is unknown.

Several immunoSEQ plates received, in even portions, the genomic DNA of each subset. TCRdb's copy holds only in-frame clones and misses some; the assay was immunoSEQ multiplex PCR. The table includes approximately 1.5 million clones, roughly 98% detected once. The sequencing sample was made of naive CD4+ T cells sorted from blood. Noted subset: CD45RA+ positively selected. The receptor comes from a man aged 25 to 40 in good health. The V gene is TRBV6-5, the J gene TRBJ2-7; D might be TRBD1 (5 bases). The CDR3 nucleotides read TGTGCCAGCAGTTACGGTCTGGGGCAGATCACCTACGAGCAGTACTTC. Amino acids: CASSYGLGQITYEQYF.